This TCR beta chain was profiled in a study of patients and donors after allogeneic stem cell transplantation. Germline V CDR1 and CDR2: SQVTM, ANQGSEA. The CDR3 runs 11 residues. V lost 7 bases and J 6 bases, leaving 13 bases between the germline ends. One entry per CDR3 protein results from TCRdb running MiXCR on the RT-PCR reads. The table records roughly 880,000 distinct CDR3 sequences, approximately 18% of them present only once. The specimen was blood, either unsorted or a sorted T cell fraction (not recorded which). This sequence joins TRBV29-1 and TRBJ2-7; a possible D gene is TRBD2 (5 bases). The TCR comes from a human donor who was either an allogeneic HSCT recipient or a stem cell or donor lymphocyte infusion donor (not recorded which). It is not recorded whose cells these are; they may come from a transplant donor. The CDR3 DNA sequence: TGCAGCGGCCGACTAAGTGGCGAGCAGTACTTC. Protein sequence: CSGRLSGEQYF.